Listed below are T cell receptor beta chains from one sample, sequenced in a study of blood T cell repertoires in COVID-19. Here immunoSEQ multiplex PCR was the method, and the copy in TCRdb shows in-frame clones only, minus some. The table has under 300,000 clones, roughly 88% seen once. The sequencing sample was made of peripheral blood. The receptor set was obtained from a man at least 80 years old with acute or convalescent COVID-19. CDR3s include the opening cysteine and the closing phenylalanine or tryptophan. Fields, in order: D gene, clone size, J gene, V gene, CDR3 protein, CDR3 DNA. A D gene is named only where the DNA matches it firmly. The listing skips clone size in some rows; elsewhere it reads once, few, many or a size class.

d_call: TRBD1
clone_size: NA
j_call: TRBJ1-6
v_call: TRBV28
cdr3_aa: CASGGTGFSPLHF
cdr3_nt: TGTGCCAGCGGGGGGACAGGATTTTCACCCCTCCACTTT

d_call: TRBD1
clone_size: NA
j_call: TRBJ1-2
v_call: TRBV3-1/TRBV3-2
cdr3_aa: CASSQGTGKGYTF
cdr3_nt: TGTGCCAGCAGCCAAGGGACAGGCAAAGGCTACACCTTC

d_call: NA
clone_size: NA
j_call: TRBJ2-7
v_call: TRBV20-1
cdr3_aa: CSVVTAGEQYF
cdr3_nt: TGCAGTGTAGTGACGGCGGGGGAGCAGTACTTC

d_call: TRBD1
clone_size: once
j_call: TRBJ1-6
v_call: TRBV7-6
cdr3_aa: CASSAGQGDSPLHF
cdr3_nt: TGTGCCAGCAGCGCCGGACAGGGGGATTCACCCCTCCACTTT

d_call: NA
clone_size: once
j_call: TRBJ2-3
v_call: TRBV7-3
cdr3_aa: CASSLLGSKTDTQYF
cdr3_nt: TGTGCCAGCAGCTTACTCGGGAGTAAGACAGATACGCAGTATTTT

d_call: NA
clone_size: NA
j_call: TRBJ1-3
v_call: TRBV19
cdr3_aa: CASSIVRGLPGNTIYF
cdr3_nt: TGTGCCAGTAGTATAGTAAGGGGACTTCCTGGAAACACCATATATTTT

d_call: TRBD1
clone_size: NA
j_call: TRBJ1-5
v_call: TRBV7-2
cdr3_aa: CASSPRTGPWPQHF
cdr3_nt: TGTGCCAGCAGCCCGAGGACAGGTCCGTGGCCCCAGCATTTT

d_call: NA
clone_size: NA
j_call: TRBJ1-3
v_call: TRBV5-4
cdr3_aa: CASSPQGPAGNTIYF
cdr3_nt: TGTGCCAGCAGCCCGCAGGGGCCCGCTGGAAACACCATATATTTT

d_call: NA
clone_size: NA
j_call: TRBJ1-1
v_call: TRBV6-5
cdr3_aa: CASSYFGEGEAFF
cdr3_nt: TGTGCCAGCAGTTACTTTGGGGAGGGGGAAGCTTTCTTT

d_call: NA
clone_size: NA
j_call: TRBJ2-3
v_call: TRBV11-2
cdr3_aa: CASSLHDRDTQYF
cdr3_nt: TGTGCCAGCAGCCTCCACGACAGAGATACGCAGTATTTT

d_call: NA
clone_size: NA
j_call: TRBJ1-5
v_call: TRBV28
cdr3_aa: CASSLRLVIQGQPQHF
cdr3_nt: TGTGCCAGCAGTTTGAGGCTCGTGATCCAAGGTCAGCCCCAGCATTTT

d_call: NA
clone_size: NA
j_call: TRBJ2-7
v_call: TRBV5-1
cdr3_aa: CASSLYSSYEQYF
cdr3_nt: TGCGCCAGCAGCTTGTACAGCTCCTACGAGCAGTACTTC

d_call: NA
clone_size: NA
j_call: TRBJ1-5
v_call: TRBV2
cdr3_aa: CATTEAYSNQPQHF
cdr3_nt: TGTGCCACCACGGAGGCCTATAGCAATCAGCCCCAGCATTTT

d_call: NA
clone_size: few
j_call: TRBJ1-1
v_call: TRBV4-3
cdr3_aa: CASSQEAGLTEAFF
cdr3_nt: TGCGCCAGCAGCCAAGAAGCAGGGCTGACTGAAGCTTTCTTT

d_call: NA
clone_size: NA
j_call: TRBJ2-7
v_call: TRBV2
cdr3_aa: CASVGGAWTYEQYF
cdr3_nt: TGTGCCAGCGTGGGGGGAGCCTGGACCTACGAGCAGTACTTC

d_call: NA
clone_size: NA
j_call: TRBJ1-1
v_call: TRBV5-1
cdr3_aa: CASSSQTEAFF
cdr3_nt: TGCGCCAGCAGCTCCCAAACTGAAGCTTTCTTT

d_call: NA
clone_size: NA
j_call: TRBJ1-1
v_call: TRBV3-1/TRBV3-2
cdr3_aa: CASSPRNTEAFF
cdr3_nt: TGTGCCAGCAGCCCCAGGAACACTGAAGCTTTCTTT

d_call: NA
clone_size: once
j_call: TRBJ1-4
v_call: TRBV18
cdr3_aa: CASSPQFRATNEKLFF
cdr3_nt: TGTGCCAGCTCACCCCAATTCCGGGCAACTAATGAAAAACTGTTTTTT

d_call: NA
clone_size: once
j_call: TRBJ2-2
v_call: TRBV5-6
cdr3_aa: CASSLNGADTGELFF
cdr3_nt: TGTGCCAGCAGCTTGAATGGGGCGGACACCGGGGAGCTGTTTTTT

d_call: TRBD1
clone_size: NA
j_call: TRBJ1-2
v_call: TRBV27
cdr3_aa: CASSLQGAPYGYTF
cdr3_nt: TGTGCCAGCAGTTTACAGGGGGCGCCCTATGGCTACACCTTC

d_call: NA
clone_size: NA
j_call: TRBJ2-6
v_call: TRBV6-5
cdr3_aa: CASREAGANVLTF
cdr3_nt: TGTGCCAGCAGAGAGGCTGGGGCCAACGTCCTGACTTTC

d_call: TRBD2
clone_size: NA
j_call: TRBJ2-3
v_call: TRBV29-1
cdr3_aa: CSVNAGGTQYF
cdr3_nt: TGCAGCGTGAACGCGGGGGGTACGCAGTATTTT

d_call: NA
clone_size: NA
j_call: TRBJ1-5
v_call: TRBV5-6
cdr3_aa: CASSLGSGSGSQPQHF
cdr3_nt: TGTGCCAGCAGCTTGGGGTCCGGGAGCGGGAGTCAGCCCCAGCATTTT

d_call: TRBD2
clone_size: NA
j_call: TRBJ2-3
v_call: TRBV7-9
cdr3_aa: CASSSTSASTDTQYF
cdr3_nt: TGTGCCAGCAGCTCGACTAGCGCTAGCACAGATACGCAGTATTTT

d_call: TRBD2
clone_size: NA
j_call: TRBJ2-3
v_call: TRBV24-1
cdr3_aa: CALGGDLSTDTQYF
cdr3_nt: TGTGCCCTGGGAGGGGACCTTAGCACAGATACGCAGTATTTT

d_call: TRBD1
clone_size: NA
j_call: TRBJ2-2
v_call: TRBV5-5
cdr3_aa: CASSLGQGATGELFF
cdr3_nt: TGTGCCAGCAGCTTGGGGCAGGGGGCGACCGGGGAGCTGTTTTTT

d_call: NA
clone_size: few
j_call: TRBJ2-1
v_call: TRBV10-3
cdr3_aa: CATNDFPNEQFF
cdr3_nt: TGTGCCACAAACGACTTCCCCAATGAGCAGTTCTTC

d_call: NA
clone_size: NA
j_call: TRBJ1-5
v_call: TRBV3-1/TRBV3-2
cdr3_aa: CASSLMSVRNQPQHF
cdr3_nt: TGTGCCAGCAGCCTAATGTCCGTGCGAAATCAGCCCCAGCATTTT

d_call: TRBD1
clone_size: NA
j_call: TRBJ1-2
v_call: TRBV7-2
cdr3_aa: CASSLRTGGESGYTF
cdr3_nt: TGTGCCAGCAGCTTACGGACAGGGGGCGAGTCTGGCTACACCTTC

d_call: TRBD2
clone_size: NA
j_call: TRBJ2-2
v_call: TRBV5-1
cdr3_aa: CASSLDLAVNTGELFF
cdr3_nt: TGCGCCAGCAGCTTGGATCTAGCGGTAAACACCGGGGAGCTGTTTTTT

d_call: TRBD1
clone_size: NA
j_call: TRBJ2-1
v_call: TRBV23-1
cdr3_aa: CASSQSPGQGYNEQFF
cdr3_nt: TGCGCCAGCAGTCAATCGCCGGGACAGGGCTACAATGAGCAGTTCTTC

d_call: TRBD1
clone_size: once
j_call: TRBJ1-2
v_call: TRBV28
cdr3_aa: CASSPGSGGLPYGYTF
cdr3_nt: TGTGCCAGCAGTCCGGGTTCAGGGGGCCTACCCTATGGCTACACCTTC

d_call: NA
clone_size: NA
j_call: TRBJ1-3
v_call: TRBV7-9
cdr3_aa: CASSSDRTVGNTIYF
cdr3_nt: TGTGCCAGCAGCTCAGACCGGACAGTTGGAAACACCATATATTTT

d_call: NA
clone_size: few
j_call: TRBJ1-2
v_call: TRBV28
cdr3_aa: CASSLREYGYTF
cdr3_nt: TGTGCCAGCAGTTTGAGAGAATATGGCTACACCTTC

d_call: NA
clone_size: NA
j_call: TRBJ1-5
v_call: TRBV6-1
cdr3_aa: CASSEAWGGQPQHF
cdr3_nt: TGTGCCAGCAGTGAAGCGTGGGGGGGTCAGCCCCAGCATTTT

d_call: NA
clone_size: NA
j_call: TRBJ2-1
v_call: TRBV3-1/TRBV3-2
cdr3_aa: CASRRRGSSYNEQFF
cdr3_nt: TGTGCCAGCAGGCGACGGGGAAGCTCCTACAATGAGCAGTTCTTC

d_call: NA
clone_size: once
j_call: TRBJ1-5
v_call: TRBV19
cdr3_aa: CASSVGGTLNQPQHF
cdr3_nt: TGTGCCAGTAGCGTGGGAGGGACACTAAATCAGCCCCAGCATTTT

d_call: TRBD1
clone_size: NA
j_call: TRBJ1-4
v_call: TRBV5-1
cdr3_aa: CASSLAGQMNEKLFF
cdr3_nt: TGCGCCAGCAGCTTGGCGGGACAGATGAATGAAAAACTGTTTTTT

d_call: NA
clone_size: NA
j_call: TRBJ1-2
v_call: TRBV5-1
cdr3_aa: CASSLGQGNGYTF
cdr3_nt: TGCGCCAGCAGCTTGGGGCAGGGCAATGGCTACACCTTC

d_call: NA
clone_size: NA
j_call: TRBJ2-3
v_call: TRBV5-8
cdr3_aa: CASSLAGVRTDTQYF
cdr3_nt: TGTGCCAGCAGCTTGGCAGGTGTCCGCACAGATACGCAGTATTTT

d_call: NA
clone_size: NA
j_call: TRBJ2-1
v_call: TRBV10-3
cdr3_aa: CAINEQTHNEQFF
cdr3_nt: TGTGCCATCAACGAGCAAACCCACAATGAGCAGTTCTTC

d_call: TRBD2
clone_size: NA
j_call: TRBJ2-5
v_call: TRBV27
cdr3_aa: CASSWGGGGETQYF
cdr3_nt: TGTGCCAGCAGTTGGGGCGGGGGGGGAGAGACCCAGTACTTC

d_call: TRBD1
clone_size: NA
j_call: TRBJ1-2
v_call: TRBV19
cdr3_aa: CASTPDRYGYTF
cdr3_nt: TGTGCCAGTACTCCGGACAGGTATGGCTACACCTTC

d_call: TRBD2
clone_size: NA
j_call: TRBJ2-3
v_call: TRBV19
cdr3_aa: CASSLAGVTDTQYF
cdr3_nt: TGTGCCAGTTCACTAGCGGGAGTCACAGATACGCAGTATTTT

d_call: TRBD2
clone_size: NA
j_call: TRBJ2-3
v_call: TRBV9
cdr3_aa: CASSVLLAGGLDTQYF
cdr3_nt: TGTGCCAGCAGCGTACTTCTAGCGGGGGGCCTAGATACGCAGTATTTT

d_call: NA
clone_size: few
j_call: TRBJ1-5
v_call: TRBV19
cdr3_aa: CASSKLNRVDQPQHF
cdr3_nt: TGTGCCAGTAGTAAACTCAACAGGGTTGACCAGCCCCAGCATTTT

d_call: TRBD1
clone_size: NA
j_call: TRBJ1-2
v_call: TRBV2
cdr3_aa: CASTKGTGDTYGYTF
cdr3_nt: TGTGCCAGCACCAAGGGGACAGGGGATACCTATGGCTACACCTTC

d_call: TRBD1
clone_size: few
j_call: TRBJ1-3
v_call: TRBV5-4
cdr3_aa: CASSSRQGISGNTIYF
cdr3_nt: TGTGCCAGCAGCTCTCGACAGGGGATCTCTGGAAACACCATATATTTT

d_call: NA
clone_size: NA
j_call: TRBJ2-3
v_call: TRBV4-3
cdr3_aa: CASSQGVGLTGDTQYF
cdr3_nt: TGCGCCAGCAGCCAAGGGGTGGGCCTAACGGGGGATACGCAGTATTTT